Detailed here is one T cell receptor beta chain. Antigen unknown. Oncomine TCR Beta short-read sequencing was applied to DNA from cultured CD4+ T cells. TCRdb recomputed calls from the PCR reads with MiXCR, one row per CDR3 protein. The table lists about 18,000 distinct CDR3 sequences, around 45% of them singletons, with 5.5% to 8.5% in the top ten. The treatment here: roughly 10-day PBMC culture with coronavirus spike peptide pools or control peptides (ViraFEST assay). The entry originates in a study of vaccination and CD4 T cells after COVID-19. Sample: CD4+ T cells from blood, cultured in vitro, taken after SARS-CoV-2 vaccination. This receptor was obtained from a human donor who had recovered from COVID-19.

The CDR3 loop is CASKRTGGSNQPQHF. CDR3 nucleotides: TGTGCCAGCAAAAGGACAGGGGGTAGTAATCAGCCCCAGCATTTT. This chain links TRBV12-3 or TRBV12-4 with TRBJ1-5; TRBD1 matches 10 bases. V lost 7 bases, J lost 4 bases, and 7 bases stayed unmatched. The CDR3 covers 15 residues.